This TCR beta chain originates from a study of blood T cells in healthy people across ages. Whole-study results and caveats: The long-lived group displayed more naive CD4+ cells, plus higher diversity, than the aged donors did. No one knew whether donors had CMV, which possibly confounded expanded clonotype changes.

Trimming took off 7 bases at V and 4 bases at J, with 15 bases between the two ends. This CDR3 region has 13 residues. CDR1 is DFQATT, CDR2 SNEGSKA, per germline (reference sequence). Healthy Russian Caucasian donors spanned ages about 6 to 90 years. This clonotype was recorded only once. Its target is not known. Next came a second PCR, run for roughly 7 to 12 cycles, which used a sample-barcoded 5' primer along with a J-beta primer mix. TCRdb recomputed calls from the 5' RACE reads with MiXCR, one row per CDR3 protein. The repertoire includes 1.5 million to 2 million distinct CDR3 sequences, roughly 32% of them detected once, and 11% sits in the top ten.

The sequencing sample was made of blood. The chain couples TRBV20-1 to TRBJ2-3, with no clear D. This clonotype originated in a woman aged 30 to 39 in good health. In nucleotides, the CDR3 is TGCAGTGTGAATATGCCTGGGGCAGATACGCAGTATTTT. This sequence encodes CSVNMPGADTQYF.